The T cell receptor (beta chain) described here comes from a study of T cells in Graves' hyperthyroidism and ophthalmopathy (dated by TCRdb to the late 2010s). Background on the whole study: Peripheral blood was collected at initial diagnosis, before any treatment. Whether ophthalmopathy could be predicted prospectively was tested in an independent validation cohort made up of under 20 hyperthyroidism patients plus 17 patients who later progressed to ophthalmopathy. A discovery cohort of approximately 97 patients, 43 with Graves' ophthalmopathy and more than 55 with stable Graves' hyperthyroidism, was used to find distinguishing TCR V-J signatures. According to the paper, TCR Vbeta CDR3 sequencing was carried out on 135 peripheral blood samples, which came from over 40 ophthalmopathy, 75 to 80 hyperthyroidism and roughly 17 progressor patients. The study also compared thyroid tissue and blood T-cell repertoires from a handful of Graves' hyperthyroidism patients. The 100 or so discovery patients were randomly divided into training and test sets at a 7:3 ratio. After sampling, hyperthyroidism patients received methimazole starting at 30 mg daily, and ophthalmopathy patients received high-dose intravenous methylprednisolone.

TCR beta CDR3 regions were amplified from RNA transcripts. A first-round RT-PCR of the TCR CDR3 used the HTBI primer set with the Qiagen OneStep RT-PCR kit. A second multiplex PCR round built the libraries, followed by size selection and purification. Paired-end sequencing of the libraries was performed with 100 bp reads on an Illumina HiSeq2000. The paper's processing steps were these. SOAPnuke was used to process the raw data, with reads discarded if the reads contained adapters or uncalled bases, had a mean Phred below 15, or lacked an exact constant-primer or identifier match. High-quality paired reads were merged using COPE v1.2.5, and each unique nucleotide sequence was defined as a clonotype. MiTCR v1.1 was used to align clonotypes to the IMGT TRBV, TRBD and TRBJ reference segments. The analysis was restricted to V-J combinations with a frequency above 0.0001, which together covered 99% to 99.2% of the repertoires. The TCS score was defined as F50 (clonal expansion) divided by E x V (chaos), with BLOSUM62-based TCRdist calculated between CDR3 peptides within each V-J. Welch's t-statistics and random forest reduced approximately 520 V-J features to 13, which were used in a naive Bayes classifier (R e1071). TCRdb took the public reads, trimmed them with fastp at Q25, ran MiXCR for clone calling and kept in-frame beta chains. Identical CDR3 protein sequences are pooled into one entry, listed with their most common genes and DNA. TCRdb assigned the V and J calls; the authors' analysis was not used. The table for this sample lists roughly 640,000 distinct CDR3 sequences; approximately 16% of them were counted only once. The top ten hold 2.5% to 4% of the sample.

Concerning this clonotype itself: Its recognized antigen is unknown. Relative to the germline gene, one junction end is altered; a read error may explain this.

From the cysteine through the phenylalanine, the CDR3 covers 13 amino acids. Only CDR3 DNA remains: 39 bases, in frame from the first base. From the germline V gene, CDR1 is SGHAT and CDR2 is FQNNGV. Broader findings and caveats from the paper: Sample size was not statistically predetermined, and investigators were not blinded to group allocation. Ophthalmopathy was separated from stable hyperthyroidism by a 13 V-J signature model, with just over 85% sensitivity and roughly 81% specificity obtained in cross-validation and 80%/75% obtained in testing. In validation, the model predicted progression to ophthalmopathy a median of approximately 6.6 months before onset, with about 64% sensitivity and roughly 79% specificity. Blood samples also contained most of the expanded thyroid clonotypes (frequency above 0.001), which suggests that blood repertoires may reflect thyroid immune responses.

Ophthalmopathy patients had moderately to severely active disease, Clinical Activity Score of at least 3, NOSPECS grade of at least 4, and duration under 3 months. Exclusion was applied to patients with uncontrolled infections, other autoimmune diseases, pregnancy or lactation. Diagnoses were established on the basis of clinical symptoms, serum thyroxine and TRAb, thyroid ultrasound, and orbital computed tomography. PBMCs were separated from roughly 9.3 ml of fresh peripheral blood using Ficoll-Paque density gradient centrifugation. Total RNA was extracted with Trizol reagent, and quality was checked on an Agilent 2100 Bioanalyzer.

Sequencing was done on a sample of blood. The source of this sequence is a woman aged 35 to 49 with Graves' ophthalmopathy. The chain uses TRBV11-2 and TRBJ2-2; possibly the D gene is TRBD2, per 5 matching bases. Here is the DNA: TGTGCCAGCAGCTACACGAACACCGGGGAGCTGGTTTTT. Translated, it gives CASSYTNTGELVF.